Listed below are T cell receptor beta chains from one sample, sequenced in a study of metastatic and nonmetastatic thyroid tumors. TCRdb redid the clone calls on the PCR reads using MiXCR. The table shows some 29,000 clones, with roughly 7.1% occurring only once. The sequenced material came from blood. The source of these receptors is a female donor with papillary thyroid cancer or a benign thyroid nodule (not recorded which). Some clones in this sample may be carry-over from other donors' samples. The CDR3 runs from the conserved cysteine through the conserved F or W. Part of the rows lack a size; the others show once, few, many or a class for expanded clones.

TRBJ2-7	TRBV28	many	CASSGRQGVSYEQYF
TRBJ1-2	TRBV7-9	medium-sized	CASSHLTGVKGYGYTF
TRBJ2-7	TRBV20-1	many	CSAPKTGPNSHEQYF
TRBJ2-3	TRBV6-1	many	CASSEAGGTDTQYF
TRBJ2-5	TRBV2	many	CASIGIAGVRETQYF
TRBJ2-2	TRBV6-5	many	CASSYFSSGLAGPNTGELFF
TRBJ2-5	TRBV20-1	few	CSARWAGGIQETQYF
TRBJ2-7	TRBV30	many	CAWTRDRVYEQYF
TRBJ2-7	TRBV7-9	many	CASSSGQPGGPEQYF
TRBJ2-7	TRBV7-2	many	CASSFGTSGTTYEQYF
TRBJ1-6	TRBV6-5	many	CASSYRGQHNSPLHF
TRBJ1-1	TRBV4-2	many	CASSQEGWNTEAFF
TRBJ2-1	TRBV12-3/TRBV12-4	many	CASSLIQGAMDEQFF
TRBJ2-7	TRBV9	many	CASSVDNRAYEQYF
TRBJ2-7	TRBV6-2/TRBV6-3	many	CASSYPTGGSYEQYF
TRBJ2-3	TRBV12-3/TRBV12-4	many	CASSVQGPTYTQYF
TRBJ2-7	TRBV12-3/TRBV12-4	medium-sized	CASRLASEQYF
TRBJ1-2	TRBV20-1	.	CSAYTGRVYGYTF
TRBJ1-4	TRBV4-1	.	CASSQLRGWNEKLFF
TRBJ1-1	TRBV30	many	CAWSRMGSTLEAFF
TRBJ1-2	TRBV2	many	CASSAPAVIYGYTF
TRBJ1-2	TRBV14	many	CASSRTGRGYGYTF
TRBJ2-7	TRBV12-3/TRBV12-4	many	CASSRTLYEQYF
TRBJ2-1	TRBV5-1	many	CASSLAPDEQFF
TRBJ2-2	TRBV5-8	many	CASSFLEVPGELFF
TRBJ2-1	TRBV4-1	.	CASSPWTSGHNDQFF
TRBJ2-5	TRBV18	few	CASSPSGGETQYF
TRBJ2-2	TRBV6-1	many	CASRTSRGNTGELFF
TRBJ1-2	TRBV5-1	many	CASSLRIPGTGAYNYGYTF
TRBJ2-1	TRBV6-4	many	CASSPLGEPNNNEQFF
TRBJ1-6	TRBV7-2	many	CASSLALRQIDNSPLHF
TRBJ1-1	TRBV5-1	many	CASSPHFGTSNTEAFF
TRBJ2-1	TRBV5-1	many	CASSLADYYNEQFF
TRBJ1-1	TRBV24-1	many	CATREGMNTEAFF
TRBJ2-7	TRBV6-5	many	CASRPMPGGGAGGPTYEQYF
TRBJ1-1	TRBV7-8	many	CASSFGGATEAFF
TRBJ1-3	TRBV15	many	CATSRNRDSRGNTIYF
TRBJ1-6	TRBV20-1	many	CSARDRLSAISPLHF
TRBJ2-3	TRBV6-1	many	CASSGTSGSSRADTQYF
TRBJ2-5	TRBV7-9	many	CASSLGSGGTKETQYF
TRBJ1-6	TRBV4-2	many	CASRRQGANSPLHF
TRBJ2-7	TRBV11-2	medium-sized	CASSLAGGENYEQYF
TRBJ2-1	TRBV20-1	many	CSGFGGLYNEQFF
TRBJ1-1	TRBV5-1	many	CASKPGHLNTEAFF
TRBJ1-3	TRBV18	many	CASSQGQSSGNTIYF
TRBJ1-2	TRBV28	many	CASSPGGLGQGRGGYTF
TRBJ1-5	TRBV4-1	.	CTSSQAPRQPQHF
TRBJ1-6	TRBV12-3/TRBV12-4	medium-sized	CASSPTWQDPYNSPLHF
TRBJ2-3	TRBV18	many	CASSPSDTDTQYF
TRBJ1-1	TRBV4-1	many	CASSQDAGNTEAFF
TRBJ2-1	TRBV28	many	CASKTGGKNEQFF
TRBJ1-4	TRBV28	many	CASSWGLKKLFF
TRBJ1-5	TRBV7-9	many	CASSTWTDNQPQHF
TRBJ2-3	TRBV6-5	many	CASSSSQDTQYF
TRBJ2-2	TRBV18	many	CASSLGTGELFF
TRBJ2-5	TRBV11-2	many	CASSLGGTGGSETQYF
TRBJ2-3	TRBV12-3/TRBV12-4	many	CASSLGRGGQDTQYF
TRBJ2-2	TRBV15	many	CATSRDHVPGELFF
TRBJ2-1	TRBV28	many	CASEGGNEQFF
TRBJ1-5	TRBV19	.	CASSNRQGGVSNQPQHF